The 8 T cell receptor beta chains listed next were all sequenced from one sample in a study of T cells after yellow fever vaccination. TCRdb independently ran MiXCR on the 5' RACE reads; one entry per CDR3 protein. Of approximately 110,000 distinct CDR3 sequences listed, around 7.4% are singletons. Sequencing used CD4+ T cells sorted from PBMCs, obtained 10 to 11 days after the first yellow fever vaccination. Every receptor here comes from a man younger than 35 who received the YFV17D yellow fever vaccine.

Points on this clonotype: A clone one base away is much larger, so this may be a read error. The conserved closing phenylalanine or tryptophan is absent in this CDR3, likely reflecting a read error. The V and J genes are TRBV5-1 and TRBJ2-5; TRBD2 might be the D (6 bases). The CDR3 is 14 amino acids. CDR1 and CDR2 from the germline V gene are SGHRS and YFSETQ. Trimming shortened V by 2 bases and J by 1 base, and 9 bases separated the two germline ends. CDR3 nucleotides: TGCGCCAGCAGCTTCGGGAGTACCCAAGAGACCCAGTACTAC. Translation gives CASSFGSTQETQYY.

There are a few counts of this clonotype. The chain carries TRBV5-4 and TRBJ2-3; D may be TRBD2 (6 bases). CDR1 SGHNT and CDR2 YYREEE come from the germline V gene (reference sequence). The V end lost 0 bases, the J end lost 1 base, and 12 bases lay between the germline ends. The CDR3 is made up of 16 amino acids. This CDR3 reads CASSLAAGRRTDTQYF. CDR3 bases: TGTGCCAGCAGCTTGGCCGCGGGGCGGCGCACAGATACGCAGTATTTT.

On this clonotype: This may come from a read error, since a much larger clone is one base off. As DNA, the CDR3 is TGTGCCAGCGTGATGAGGGTTATCTACAATGAGCAGTTCTTC. Translating gives CASVMRVIYNEQFF. The rearrangement uses TRBV25-1 and TRBJ2-1; weak D call: TRBD2 (5 bases). Germline V gives CDR1 MGHDK, CDR2 SYGVNS. Trimming took off 8 bases at V and 3 bases at J, with 14 bases between the two ends. This CDR3 spans 14 amino acids.

This clonotype showed up just a few times. The V and J genes are TRBV5-4 and TRBJ2-1, with D perhaps TRBD1 (5 bases). Germline CDR1 SGHNT, CDR2 YYREEE (reference sequence). CDR3 length: 13 residues. With 4 bases removed from V and 7 bases from J, the gap between germline ends came to 12 bases. In DNA form, the CDR3 reads TGTGCCAGCAGCAAGACTGGGGCAAATGAGCAGTTCTTC. It translates to CASSKTGANEQFF.

Only one count was recorded for this clonotype. A much larger clone lies one base from this, so it may be a read error. This chain uses TRBV9 with TRBJ2-1; D not resolved. Germline CDR1 is SGDLS and CDR2 is YYNGEE. Trimming pared 3 bases from V and 9 bases from J, leaving 19 bases between. The CDR3 sequence is 15 residues long. As DNA, the CDR3 is TGTGCCAGCAGCGGGGTCAAAGGGCCTTATGGTGAGCAGTTCTTC. Translating gives CASSGVKGPYGEQFF.

This clonotype was counted at least ten times. The rearrangement links TRBV5-1 to TRBJ2-3, with a tentative D call TRBD1 (5 bases). V dropped 5 bases and J dropped 2 bases, with 9 bases sitting between them. The CDR3 covers 13 residues. Germline values: CDR1 SGHRS, CDR2 YFSETQ. CDR3 nucleotides: TGCGCCAGCAGGTCAGGGAACACAGATACGCAGTATTTT. Translation gives CASRSGNTDTQYF.

This clonotype was seen ten or more times. The V gene is TRBV7-3, the J gene TRBJ2-3; 7 nucleotides align to TRBD1. The J segment lost 4 bases and the V segment lost 6 bases, leaving 7 bases of the junction unmatched. CDR3 length: 14 residues. Germline CDR1 and CDR2: SGHTA and FQGTGA. The CDR3 DNA sequence: TGTGCCAGCAGTTTGACAGGGTTCGCAGATACGCAGTATTTT. Translation: CASSLTGFADTQYF.

This clonotype was counted at least ten times. The chain couples TRBV6-5 to TRBJ1-5; D is unresolved. Germline loops: CDR1 MNHEY, CDR2 SVGAGI. V lost 3 bases to trimming and J lost 3 bases, with 12 bases between them. There are 15 residues in the CDR3. This CDR3 reads CASSYNRPYNQPQHF. The CDR3, as DNA: TGTGCCAGCAGTTATAATCGTCCTTACAATCAGCCCCAGCATTTT.